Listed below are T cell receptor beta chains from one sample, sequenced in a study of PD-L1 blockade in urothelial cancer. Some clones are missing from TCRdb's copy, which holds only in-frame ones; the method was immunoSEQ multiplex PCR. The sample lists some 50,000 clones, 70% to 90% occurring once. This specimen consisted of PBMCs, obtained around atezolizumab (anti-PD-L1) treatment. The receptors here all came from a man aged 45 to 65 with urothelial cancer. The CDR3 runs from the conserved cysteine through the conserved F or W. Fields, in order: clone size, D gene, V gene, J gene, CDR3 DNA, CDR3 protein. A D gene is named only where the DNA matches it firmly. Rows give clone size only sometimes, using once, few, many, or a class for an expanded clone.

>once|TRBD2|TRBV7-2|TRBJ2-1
TGTGCCAGCAGCCGTACTAGCGTAACCTACAATGAGCAGTTCTTC
CASSRTSVTYNEQFF
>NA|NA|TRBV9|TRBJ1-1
TGTGCCAGCAGCGTAGCTCCCCCCCCGGCAGGGGCAGGCACTGAAGCTTTCTTT
CASSVAPPPAGAGTEAFF
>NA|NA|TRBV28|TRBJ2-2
TGTGCCAGCAGTTCCTTGGGGCCCGGGGAGCTGTTTTTT
CASSSLGPGELFF
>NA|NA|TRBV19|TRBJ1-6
TGTGCCAGTAAGGGGGATAGCGCCTATAATTCACCCCTCCACTTT
CASKGDSAYNSPLHF
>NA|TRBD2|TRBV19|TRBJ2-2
TGTGCCAGTAGTATACTGGCGGGGGGATCGACCGGGGAGCTGTTTTTT
CASSILAGGSTGELFF
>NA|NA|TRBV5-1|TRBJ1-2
TGCGCCAGCAGCGCAGCTCAGGGGACCGGAGGCTATGGCTACACCTTC
CASSAAQGTGGYGYTF
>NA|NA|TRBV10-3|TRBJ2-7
TGTGCCATCAAGTTCGGGGGCTACGAGCAGTACTTC
CAIKFGGYEQYF
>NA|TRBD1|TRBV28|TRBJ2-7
TGTGCCAGCAGTGCAGCCCAAGGGACAGCCAACTCCTACGAGCAGTACTTC
CASSAAQGTANSYEQYF
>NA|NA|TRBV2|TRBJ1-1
TGTGCCAGCAGTGAAGGGCAGGGAACTGAAGCTTTCTTT
CASSEGQGTEAFF
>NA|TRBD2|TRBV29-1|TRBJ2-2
TGCAGCGTCAGAGCGGGAACAACCGGGGAGCTGTTTTTT
CSVRAGTTGELFF
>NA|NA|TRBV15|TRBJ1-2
TGTGCCACCAGCACGGGGAGGGGGTATCGGAGTGGCTACACCTTC
CATSTGRGYRSGYTF
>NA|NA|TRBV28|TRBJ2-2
TGTGCCAGCACCTACACCGGGGAGCTGTTTTTT
CASTYTGELFF
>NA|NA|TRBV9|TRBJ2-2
TGTGCCAGCAGCGTAGCCGGAGTCCTCACCGGGGAGCTGTTTTTT
CASSVAGVLTGELFF
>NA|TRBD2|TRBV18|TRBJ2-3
TGTGCCAGCTCAGCCGGGACTAGCGGGGGTTATACGCAGTATTTT
CASSAGTSGGYTQYF
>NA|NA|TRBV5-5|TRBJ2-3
TGTGCCAGCAGCTTGGGAGGGGATACGCAGTATTTT
CASSLGGDTQYF
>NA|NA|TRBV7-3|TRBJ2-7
TGTGCCAGCAGCTTAGTATGGGCTGGCCCCCTCTCCTACGAGCAGTACTTC
CASSLVWAGPLSYEQYF
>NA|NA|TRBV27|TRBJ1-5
TGTGCCAGCAGTTTCTTAGGGGCGCATCAGCCCCAGCATTTT
CASSFLGAHQPQHF
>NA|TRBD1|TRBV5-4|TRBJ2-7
TGTGCCAGCAGAACCTCCGGGACAGGGAGCTACGAGCAGTACTTC
CASRTSGTGSYEQYF
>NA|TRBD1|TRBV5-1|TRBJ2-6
TGCGCCAGCAGCCCGACAGGGAAAATCTCTGGGGCCAACGTCCTGACTTTC
CASSPTGKISGANVLTF
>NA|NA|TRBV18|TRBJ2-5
TGTGCCAGCTCACTGACAGGGGACGGTGGGAGGGCCCGAAAGACCCAGTACTTC
CASSLTGDGGRARKTQYF
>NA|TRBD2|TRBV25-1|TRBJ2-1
TGTGCCAGCAGTGGAACTAGCGGGAGACCCTACAATGAGCAGTTCTTC
CASSGTSGRPYNEQFF
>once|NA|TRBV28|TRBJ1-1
TGTGCCAGCGGAGATTACAGGTTGGAAGCTTTCTTT
CASGDYRLEAFF
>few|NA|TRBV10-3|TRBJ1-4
TGTGCCATCAGTGAGGACCCCCAGGGGGAAAAACTGTTTTTT
CAISEDPQGEKLFF
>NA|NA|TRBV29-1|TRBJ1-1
TGCAGCGCTGCGACAGGGAACACTGAAGCTTTCTTT
CSAATGNTEAFF
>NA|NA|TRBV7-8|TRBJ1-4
TGTGCCAGCAGCCCGGGGCGGGGGCAGGGGGAAAAACTGTTTTTT
CASSPGRGQGEKLFF
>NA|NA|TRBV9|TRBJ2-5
TGTGCCAGCAGCATATCAGGGACATTTCCCGGGTCCCAGTACTTC
CASSISGTFPGSQYF
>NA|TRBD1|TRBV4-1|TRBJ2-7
TGCGCCAGCAGCCAGGGACAGTCCTCCTACGAGCAGTACTTC
CASSQGQSSYEQYF
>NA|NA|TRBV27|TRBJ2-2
TGTGCCAGCAATCGGGAGAACACCGGGGAGCTGTTTTTT
CASNRENTGELFF
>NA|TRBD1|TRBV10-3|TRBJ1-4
TGTGCCATCAGTGAGGGGGGACAGGGGCTTAATGAAAAACTGTTTTTT
CAISEGGQGLNEKLFF
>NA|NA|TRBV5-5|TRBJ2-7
TGTGCCAGCAGCTTGGACAGGGTCCTCTACGAGCAGTACTTC
CASSLDRVLYEQYF
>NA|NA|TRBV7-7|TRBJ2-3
TGTGCCAGCAGCTTAAATCCGGGAGGCACAGATACGCAGTATTTT
CASSLNPGGTDTQYF
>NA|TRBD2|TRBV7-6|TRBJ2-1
TGTGCCAGCAGCTTCCTACTAGCGGGGACGAGGGATGAGCAGTTCTTC
CASSFLLAGTRDEQFF
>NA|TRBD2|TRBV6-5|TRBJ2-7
TGTGCCAGCAGTTACCGGACTAGCGGGAGGCTGGACGAGCAGTACTTC
CASSYRTSGRLDEQYF
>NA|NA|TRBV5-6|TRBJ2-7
TGTGCCAGCAGCTACTGGACAGCCGACTACGAGCAGTACTTC
CASSYWTADYEQYF
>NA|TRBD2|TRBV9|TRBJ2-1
TGTGCCAGCAGTTTTCGGGGGGGGGAGCAGTTCTTC
CASSFRGGEQFF
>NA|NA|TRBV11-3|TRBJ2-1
TGTGCCAGCAGCTTAGATCATACAGGGACACCTCCCTACAATGAGCAGTTCTTC
CASSLDHTGTPPYNEQFF
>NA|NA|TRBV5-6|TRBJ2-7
TGTGCCAGCAGCTTGGGTGGTGGGGGCGGCTACGAGCAGTACTTC
CASSLGGGGGYEQYF
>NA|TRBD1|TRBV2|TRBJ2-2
TGTGCCAGCAAAGAGGGGGCGTACACCGGGGAGCTGTTTTTT
CASKEGAYTGELFF
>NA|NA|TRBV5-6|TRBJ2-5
TGTGCCAGCAGCTTGGGGGGGCGAGAGACCCAGTACTTC
CASSLGGRETQYF
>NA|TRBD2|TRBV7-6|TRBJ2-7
TGTGCCAGCAGCTTAGACCTAGGACTAGCGGGGGACGAGCAGTACTTC
CASSLDLGLAGDEQYF
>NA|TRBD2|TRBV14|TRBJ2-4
TGTGCCAGCAGCCCTAGCGGAAACATTCAGTACTTC
CASSPSGNIQYF
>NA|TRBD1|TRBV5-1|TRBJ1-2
TGCGCCAGCAGCATCGACAGGGACTATGGCTACACCTTC
CASSIDRDYGYTF
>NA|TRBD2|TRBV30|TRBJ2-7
TGTGCCTGGAGAAGCGGGGGCTCCTACGAGCAGTACTTC
CAWRSGGSYEQYF
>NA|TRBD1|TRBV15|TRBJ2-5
TGTGCCACCAGCAGAGGGGACAGGGGAGGTGAGACCCAGTACTTC
CATSRGDRGGETQYF
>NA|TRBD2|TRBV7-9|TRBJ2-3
TGTGCCAGCAGCTCGTATAGGGGGGTTAGCGGGAAAAGCACAGATACGCAGTATTTT
CASSSYRGVSGKSTDTQYF
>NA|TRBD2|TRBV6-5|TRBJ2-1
TGTGCCAGCAGTTCCGCGGGCGGGAGTATAGACAATGAGCAGTTCTTC
CASSSAGGSIDNEQFF
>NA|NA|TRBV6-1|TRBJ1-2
TGTGCCAGCAGTGGGTCCCTAACAGCCAAACTTGGCTACACCTTC
CASSGSLTAKLGYTF
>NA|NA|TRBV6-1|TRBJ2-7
TGTGCCAGCACCTGGACACCCTCCTACGAGCAGTACTTC
CASTWTPSYEQYF
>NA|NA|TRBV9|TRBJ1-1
TGTGCCAGCAGCGTAGGGGCAGGTTCTAACACTGAAGCTTTCTTT
CASSVGAGSNTEAFF
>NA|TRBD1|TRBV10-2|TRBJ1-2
TGCGCCAGCAGAACAACAGGGGGCGGTGGCGGCTACACCTTC
CASRTTGGGGGYTF
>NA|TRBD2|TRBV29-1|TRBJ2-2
TGCAGCGCCCGACTAGCGGGAGACACCGGGGAGCTGTTTTTT
CSARLAGDTGELFF
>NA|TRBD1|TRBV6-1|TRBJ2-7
TGTGCCATCGAGACAGGGCCGTACGAGCAGTACTTC
CAIETGPYEQYF
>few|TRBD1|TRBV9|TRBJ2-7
TGTGCCAGCAGCGTAGAGGGACAGCCCATCCACGAGCAGTACTTC
CASSVEGQPIHEQYF
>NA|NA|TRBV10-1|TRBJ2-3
TGCGCCAGCAGTGGTCTAGGGATGGGGGGAGATACGCAGTATTTT
CASSGLGMGGDTQYF
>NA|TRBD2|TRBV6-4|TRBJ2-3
TGTGCCAGCAGTCACGACAGCGGGGGGGCCTCGGATACGCAGTATTTT
CASSHDSGGASDTQYF
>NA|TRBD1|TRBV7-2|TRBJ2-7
TGTGCCAGCAGCCCACAGGGGACCGTACCCTACGAGCAGTACTTC
CASSPQGTVPYEQYF
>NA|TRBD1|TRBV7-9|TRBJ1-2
TGTGCCAGCAGCGAGACAGGGGGAGCCTATGGCTACACCTTC
CASSETGGAYGYTF
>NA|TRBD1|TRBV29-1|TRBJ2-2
TGCAGCGTTTCGACAGGGGGCACCGGGGAGCTGTTTTTT
CSVSTGGTGELFF
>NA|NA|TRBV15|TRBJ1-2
TGTGCCACCAGCCTCCGGACTGTTGGCTACACCTTC
CATSLRTVGYTF